This T cell receptor (beta chain) came from a study of technical replicates of blood from four donors. Germline values: CDR1 SQVTM, CDR2 ANQGSEA. The V segment lost 5 bases and the J segment 6 bases; nucleotides outside the gene matches: 3. The CDR3 spans 13 residues. Method: immunoSEQ multiplex PCR; TCRdb's copy keeps in-frame clones and lacks some. The sample lists about 100,000 clones, almost 96% occurring once. This TCR came from a human donor in good health. Sequenced: T cells isolated from PBMCs. This chain joins TRBV29-1 and TRBJ2-1; 11 nucleotides agree with TRBD2. CDR3 in amino acids: CSVTSGSGNEQFF. CDR3 nucleotides: TGCAGCGTTACTAGCGGGAGTGGCAATGAGCAGTTCTTC.